Listed below are T cell receptor beta chains from one sample, sequenced in a study of CD8+ T cells in alopecia areata. Profiling relied on immunoSEQ multiplex PCR, and the TCRdb table lists in-frame clones only, not all of them. Of about 200,000 clones in the sample, approximately 60% were seen once. The sample consisted of CD8+ T cells sorted from blood. All receptors derive from a human donor in good health. CDR3s include the opening cysteine and the closing phenylalanine or tryptophan. Each record gives: J gene, V gene, clone size, D gene, CDR3 DNA, CDR3 protein. A D gene is named only where the DNA matches it firmly. Some rows have no size entry. The others give once, few or many, or a class for an expanded clone.

TRBJ1-4 TRBV9 . TRBD1 TGTGCCAGCAGCGTAGGTACAGGGGTTGTTGAAAAACTGTTTTTT CASSVGTGVVEKLFF
TRBJ2-2 TRBV5-6 . . TGTGCCAGCAGCTCTACAGGGCCCCGCGGGGAGCTGTTTTTT CASSSTGPRGELFF
TRBJ2-1 TRBV5-1 . . TGCGCCAGCAGCTTGGGTCAGGGAGTTAATGAGCAGTTCTTC CASSLGQGVNEQFF
TRBJ1-2 TRBV5-1 . TRBD1 TGCGCCAGCAGCTGGTGGACAGGGTCGGCTGATGGCTACACCTTC CASSWWTGSADGYTF
TRBJ1-1 TRBV27 . . TGTGCCAGCAGTAGGGGGGGCACTGAAGCTTTCTTT CASSRGGTEAFF
TRBJ2-3 TRBV9 . . TGTGCCAGCGGCGAAGGGGAAGATACGCAGTATTTT CASGEGEDTQYF
TRBJ1-2 TRBV27 . . TGTGCCAGCAGTATCCGGCCCAACTATGGCTACACCTTC CASSIRPNYGYTF
TRBJ2-3 TRBV11-1 . . TGTGCCAGCAGCGCCGACAGGTTTAACACAGATACGCAGTATTTT CASSADRFNTDTQYF
TRBJ1-1 TRBV25-1 . TRBD1 TGTGCCAGCAGTGAATCAGGGGGATGGTACGGCACTGAAGCTTTCTTT CASSESGGWYGTEAFF
TRBJ1-2 TRBV13 . TRBD1 TGTGCCAGCAGCGCCCGGACAGGGGGCACGGGAGACTATGGCTACACCTTC CASSARTGGTGDYGYTF
TRBJ1-5 TRBV10-1 few TRBD1 TGCGCCAGCAGTGCCGAAGGGACAGGGGATAATCAGCCCCAGCATTTT CASSAEGTGDNQPQHF
TRBJ2-1 TRBV11-2 . . TGTGCCAGCAGCTTGGCTACCGACAGTTCCTACAATGAGCAGTTCTTC CASSLATDSSYNEQFF
TRBJ1-6 TRBV29-1 . . TGCAGCGTTGAGTCCCACCGGGCCGCCAGTTCACCCCTCCACTTT CSVESHRAASSPLHF
TRBJ1-1 TRBV5-1 . . TGCGCCAGCAGTACCACAGGGTACACTGAAGCTTTCTTT CASSTTGYTEAFF
TRBJ1-1 TRBV5-1 . TRBD1 TGCGCCAGCAGTCAGACAGGGGCGTACACTGAAGCTTTCTTT CASSQTGAYTEAFF
TRBJ1-2 TRBV29-1 . . TGCAGCGTTGAAGCAGATTCTAACTATGGCTACACCTTC CSVEADSNYGYTF
TRBJ2-6 TRBV10-3 . TRBD1 TGTGCCATCAGTGAGTCCGGGACAGGGTTTTCCTCTGGGGCCAACGTCCTGACTTTC CAISESGTGFSSGANVLTF
TRBJ2-7 TRBV6-5 . . TGTGCCAGCAGCCCTGAGGGGGAGCCCTACGAGCAGTACTTC CASSPEGEPYEQYF
TRBJ2-5 TRBV6-6 . . TGTGCCAGCAGTAGCCGGGAGATCCAAGAGACCCAGTACTTC CASSSREIQETQYF
TRBJ2-7 TRBV11-2 . . TGTGCCAGCAGCTTACAACCGCGGGACAGCTCCTACGAGCAGTACTTC CASSLQPRDSSYEQYF
TRBJ1-1 TRBV29-1 once . TGCAGCGGCGCAGTCAGCACTGAAGCTTTCTTT CSGAVSTEAFF
TRBJ2-3 TRBV6-4 many TRBD2 TGTGCCAGCAGTGACTCAGCGGGGGGAAGCACAGATACGCAGTATTTT CASSDSAGGSTDTQYF
TRBJ1-4 TRBV2 few TRBD1 TGTGCCAGCAGGGACAGGGCTGGCGACAAACTGTTTTTT CASRDRAGDKLFF
TRBJ2-3 TRBV27 . TRBD2 TGTGCCAGCAGTCGGGGGGCAGATACGCAGTATTTT CASSRGADTQYF
TRBJ1-1 TRBV29-1 few TRBD1 TGCAGCGTTGTGGGGGACAGGGGGCTGAACACTGAAGCTTTCTTT CSVVGDRGLNTEAFF
TRBJ1-1 TRBV27 few . TGTGCCAGCAGTTCAACTCCTATGTCCCTTGAAGCTTTCTTT CASSSTPMSLEAFF
TRBJ1-2 TRBV29-1 . . TGCAGCGTTGAAGATGTTTCGCGGGGGAGCTATGGCTACACCTTC CSVEDVSRGSYGYTF
TRBJ1-2 TRBV5-1 . . TGCGCCAGCAGCTTGGGCGCGGCGGAGTTAGGCTACACCTTC CASSLGAAELGYTF
TRBJ2-4 TRBV7-2 . TRBD2 TGTGCCAGCAGCCGGCTAGCGGCCACGCAAGACATTCAGTACTTC CASSRLAATQDIQYF
TRBJ2-5 TRBV29-1 . . TGCAGCGTTGAAGCCTTTGGGACATCGCCAGAGACCCAGTACTTC CSVEAFGTSPETQYF
TRBJ1-2 TRBV6-6 . TRBD1 TGTGCCAGTACCCCACAGGGGAGGGACGGCTATGGCTACACCTTC CASTPQGRDGYGYTF
TRBJ2-1 TRBV13 . TRBD1 TGTGCCAGCAGCTTTGGGACAGGGAATGATAATGAGCAGTTCTTC CASSFGTGNDNEQFF
TRBJ2-1 TRBV28 few . TGTGCCAGCAGTTTCCGGGGCACCAGTGAGCAGTTCTTC CASSFRGTSEQFF
TRBJ2-7 TRBV7-9 . . TGTGCCAGCAGCTTAAAGTCGTCGTACGAGCAGTACTTC CASSLKSSYEQYF
TRBJ2-7 TRBV27 . TRBD1 TGTGCCAGCAGTCCCGACAGGGGAGGCTACGAGCAGTACTTC CASSPDRGGYEQYF
TRBJ1-1 TRBV19 . . TGTGCCAGTAGCCCGATGGGGTACACTGAAGCTTTCTTT CASSPMGYTEAFF
TRBJ1-6 TRBV7-9 . . TGTGCCAGCAGCTTAGGATTCGGTATGGAGGGTGTGGGTTCACCCCTCCACTTT CASSLGFGMEGVGSPLHF
TRBJ1-1 TRBV6-5 . . TGTGCCAGCAGTTACGCAGGAAAGGGCACTGAAGCTTTCTTT CASSYAGKGTEAFF
TRBJ2-7 TRBV5-1 . TRBD2 TGCGCCAGCAGCCAGACTAGCGGGGGAACGTACGAGCAGTACTTC CASSQTSGGTYEQYF
TRBJ1-1 TRBV9 . . TGTGCCAGCAGCGTGGGGCGAGGAACTGAAGCTTTCTTT CASSVGRGTEAFF
TRBJ1-2 TRBV18 once . TGTGCCAGCTCACGAGGGACAATCAGGGATGGCTACACCTTC CASSRGTIRDGYTF
TRBJ2-1 TRBV6-5 few . TGTGCCAGCAGTTACGGGGCCGGGAATGAGCAGTTCTTC CASSYGAGNEQFF
TRBJ1-1 TRBV27 . . TGTGCCAGCAGCCCTGGGACTTACACTGAAGCTTTCTTT CASSPGTYTEAFF
TRBJ2-1 TRBV7-2 . TRBD2 TGTGCCAGCAGCCGACTCGGGGGGGCGTACAATGAGCAGTTCTTC CASSRLGGAYNEQFF
TRBJ1-2 TRBV20-1 . . TGCAGTGCTACTACAGGGCAGGTCTACACCTTC CSATTGQVYTF
TRBJ1-1 TRBV7-2 . . TGTGCCAGCAGGCAAGGCTGGGGGACTGAAGCTTTCTTT CASRQGWGTEAFF
TRBJ2-3 TRBV13 . . TGTGCCAGCGTTTTGGGGGTCACAGATACGCAGTATTTT CASVLGVTDTQYF
TRBJ1-6 TRBV4-1 . TRBD1 TGCGCCAGCAGCCCCACCCCCCGACAGGGGCCCTTACCCCTCCACTTT CASSPTPRQGPLPLHF
TRBJ2-1 TRBV7-8 . . TGTGCCAGCAGCTTAGGTGCCCCAGGCAATGAGCAGTTCTTC CASSLGAPGNEQFF
TRBJ2-1 TRBV29-1 . . TGCAGCGTTGAAGATGGGGATGAACACGATGGGGGTGAGCAGTTCTTC CSVEDGDEHDGGEQFF
TRBJ1-2 TRBV9 . . TGTGCCAGCAGCGCCCCTGGGGCAAGGGGATCCTACACCTTC CASSAPGARGSYTF
TRBJ2-5 TRBV9 . TRBD1 TGTGCCAGCAGCGTCCAGGGGGCTCAAGAGACCCAGTACTTC CASSVQGAQETQYF
TRBJ1-5 TRBV27 . TRBD1 TGTGCCAGCAGTCTAGGACAGGGGAATCAGCCCCAGCATTTT CASSLGQGNQPQHF